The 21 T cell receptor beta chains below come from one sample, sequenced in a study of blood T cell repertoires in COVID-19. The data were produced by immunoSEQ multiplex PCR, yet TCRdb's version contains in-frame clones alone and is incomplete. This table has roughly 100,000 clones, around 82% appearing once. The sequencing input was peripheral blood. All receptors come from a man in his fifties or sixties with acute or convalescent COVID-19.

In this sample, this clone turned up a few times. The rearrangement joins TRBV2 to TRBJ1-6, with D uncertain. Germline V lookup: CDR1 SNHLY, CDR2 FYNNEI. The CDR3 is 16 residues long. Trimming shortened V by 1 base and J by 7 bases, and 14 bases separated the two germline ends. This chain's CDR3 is CASSEGTGRTNSPLHF. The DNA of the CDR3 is TGTGCCAGCAGTGAAGGTACGGGGAGGACGAATTCACCCCTCCACTTT.

This CDR3 is CASSVRSQDRGTHSGNTIYF. DNA of the CDR3: TGTGCCAGCAGCGTAAGATCCCAGGACAGGGGGACCCACTCTGGAAACACCATATATTTT. The V gene is TRBV9, the J gene TRBJ1-3; 10 positions match TRBD1. Germline V gene data show CDR1 as SGDLS and CDR2 as YYNGEE. Trimming took 1 base from V and 0 from J; bases not matched to a gene: 13. CDR3 length: 20 amino acids.

The CDR3 nucleotides are TGTGCCAGTAGTCCAACGTCTACAACTAATGAAAAACTGTTTTTT. As protein: CASSPTSTTNEKLFF. The chain has TRBV19 and TRBJ1-4; D remains ambiguous. The V gene lost 5 bases and the J gene lost 0 bases, with 10 bases spanning the gap. The CDR3 is 15 amino acids. Germline V gives CDR1 LNHDA, CDR2 SQIVND (reference sequence).

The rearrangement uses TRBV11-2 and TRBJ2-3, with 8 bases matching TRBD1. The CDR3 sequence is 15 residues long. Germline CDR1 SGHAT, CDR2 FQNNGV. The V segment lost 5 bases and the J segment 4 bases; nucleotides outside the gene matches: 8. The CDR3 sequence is CASSRMGQVSDTQYF. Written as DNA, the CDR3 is TGTGCCAGCAGCCGAATGGGACAGGTCTCAGATACGCAGTATTTT.

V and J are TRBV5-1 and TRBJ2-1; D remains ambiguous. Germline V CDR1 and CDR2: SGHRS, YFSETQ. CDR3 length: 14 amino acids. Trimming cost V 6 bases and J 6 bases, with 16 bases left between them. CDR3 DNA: TGCGCCAGCACCACGGGTCCGGGTGGCAATGAGCAGTTCTTC. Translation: CASTTGPGGNEQFF.

As DNA, the CDR3 is TGTGCCAGCAGCTTAGCCCGGGTCGACCAAGAGACCCAGTACTTC. Its translation is CASSLARVDQETQYF. The chain uses TRBV7-2 and TRBJ2-5; D unresolved. Germline loops: CDR1 SGHTA, CDR2 FQGNSA. This CDR3 comprises 15 residues. With 0 bases removed from V and 0 bases from J, the gap between germline ends came to 8 bases.

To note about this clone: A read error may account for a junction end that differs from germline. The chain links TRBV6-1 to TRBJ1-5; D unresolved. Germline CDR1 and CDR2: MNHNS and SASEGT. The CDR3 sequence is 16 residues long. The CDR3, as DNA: TGTGCCAGCACTGAAGGCCAGTATTATAGCAATCAGCCCCAGCATTTT. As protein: CASTEGQYYSNQPQHF.

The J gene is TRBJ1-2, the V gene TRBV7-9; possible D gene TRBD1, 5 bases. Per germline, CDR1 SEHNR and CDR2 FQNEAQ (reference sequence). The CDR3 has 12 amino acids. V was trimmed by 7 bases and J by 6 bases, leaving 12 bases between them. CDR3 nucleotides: TGTGCCAGCATGCGGGGCAACCATGGCTACACCTTC. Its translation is CASMRGNHGYTF.

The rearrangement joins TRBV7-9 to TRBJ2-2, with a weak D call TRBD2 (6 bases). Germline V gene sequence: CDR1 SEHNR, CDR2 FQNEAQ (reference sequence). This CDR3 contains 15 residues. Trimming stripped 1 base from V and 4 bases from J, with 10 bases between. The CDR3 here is CASSLDRDFTGELFF. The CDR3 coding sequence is TGTGCCAGCAGCTTAGATAGGGACTTCACCGGGGAGCTGTTTTTT.

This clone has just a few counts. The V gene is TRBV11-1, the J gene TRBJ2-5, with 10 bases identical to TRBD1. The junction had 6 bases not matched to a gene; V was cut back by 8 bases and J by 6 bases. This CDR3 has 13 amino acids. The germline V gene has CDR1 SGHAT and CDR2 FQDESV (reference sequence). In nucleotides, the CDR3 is TGTGCCAGCCGGGACAGGGGAAGGCAGACCCAGTACTTC. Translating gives CASRDRGRQTQYF.

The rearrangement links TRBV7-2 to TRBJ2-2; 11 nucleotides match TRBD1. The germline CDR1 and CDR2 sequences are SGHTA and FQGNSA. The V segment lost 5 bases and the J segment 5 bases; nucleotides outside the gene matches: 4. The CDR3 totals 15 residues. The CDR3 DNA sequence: TGTGCCAGCAGCCGGGACAGGGGGTGGACCGGGGAGCTGTTTTTT. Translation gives CASSRDRGWTGELFF.

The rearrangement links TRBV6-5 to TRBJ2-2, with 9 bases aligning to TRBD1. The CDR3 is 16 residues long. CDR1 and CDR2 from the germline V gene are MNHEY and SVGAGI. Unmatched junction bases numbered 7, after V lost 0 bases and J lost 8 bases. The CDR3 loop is CASSYSIYRGPGELFF. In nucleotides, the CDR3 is TGTGCCAGCAGTTACTCGATCTACAGGGGGCCTGGGGAGCTGTTTTTT.

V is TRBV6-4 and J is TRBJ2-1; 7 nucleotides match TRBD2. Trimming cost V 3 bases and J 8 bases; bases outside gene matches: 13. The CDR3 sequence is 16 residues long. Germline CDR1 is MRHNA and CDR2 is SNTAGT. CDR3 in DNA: TGTGCCAGCAGTGAAAATGGAGGGAGGGCCTCCCATGAGCAGTTCTTC. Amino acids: CASSENGGRASHEQFF.

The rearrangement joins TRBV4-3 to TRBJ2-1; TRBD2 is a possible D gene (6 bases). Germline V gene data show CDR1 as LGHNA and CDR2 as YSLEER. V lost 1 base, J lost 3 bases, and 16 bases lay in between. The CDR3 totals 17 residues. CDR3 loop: CASSQGGGISIYNEQFF. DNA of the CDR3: TGCGCCAGCAGCCAAGGGGGCGGGATATCCATCTACAATGAGCAGTTCTTC.

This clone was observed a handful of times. In DNA form, the CDR3 reads TGTGCCAGCAGACTAGCAGGAGAGACCCAGTACTTC. This translates into CASRLAGETQYF. The rearrangement joins TRBV19 to TRBJ2-5; TRBD2 aligns across 7 bases. Trimming cost V 9 bases and J 4 bases; bases outside gene matches: 5. Germline CDR1 reads LNHDA; CDR2 reads SQIVND (reference sequence). The CDR3 covers 12 residues.

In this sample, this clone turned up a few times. The CDR3 loop is CASSLALQETQYF. The DNA for the CDR3 is TGTGCCAGCAGCTTAGCGTTACAAGAGACCCAGTACTTC. This sequence joins TRBV7-2 and TRBJ2-5; D not resolved. The CDR3 has 13 amino acids. Germline lookup yields CDR1 SGHTA and CDR2 FQGNSA. V was cut by 0 bases and J by 2 bases, with 4 bases left in between. Looking up the rest from reference TRBV7-2 and TRBJ2-5 gives the full variable domain: GAGVSQSPSNKVTEKGKDVELRCDPISGHTALYWYRQSLGQGLEFLIYFQGNSAPDKSGLPSDRFSAERTGGSVSTLTIQRTQQEDSAVYLCASSLALQETQYFGPGTRLLVL.

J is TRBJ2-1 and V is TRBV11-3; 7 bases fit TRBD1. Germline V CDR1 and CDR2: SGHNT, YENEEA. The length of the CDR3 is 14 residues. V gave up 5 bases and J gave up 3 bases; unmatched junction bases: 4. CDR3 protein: CASSLRQGYNEQFF. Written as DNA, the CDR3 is TGTGCCAGCAGCCTTCGACAGGGCTACAATGAGCAGTTCTTC.

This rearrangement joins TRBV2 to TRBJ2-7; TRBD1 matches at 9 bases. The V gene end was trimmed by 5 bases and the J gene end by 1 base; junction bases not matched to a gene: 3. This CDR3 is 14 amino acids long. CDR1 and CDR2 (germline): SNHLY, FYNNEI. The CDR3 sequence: CASSRDRASYEQYF. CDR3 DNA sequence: TGTGCCAGCAGTAGGGACAGGGCTTCCTACGAGCAGTACTTC.

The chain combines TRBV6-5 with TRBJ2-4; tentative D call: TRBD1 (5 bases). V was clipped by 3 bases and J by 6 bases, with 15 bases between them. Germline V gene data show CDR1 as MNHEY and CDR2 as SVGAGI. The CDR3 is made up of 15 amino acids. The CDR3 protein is CASSYSSGRVNIQYF. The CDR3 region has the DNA TGTGCCAGCAGTTATTCCTCCGGCAGGGTAAACATTCAGTACTTC.

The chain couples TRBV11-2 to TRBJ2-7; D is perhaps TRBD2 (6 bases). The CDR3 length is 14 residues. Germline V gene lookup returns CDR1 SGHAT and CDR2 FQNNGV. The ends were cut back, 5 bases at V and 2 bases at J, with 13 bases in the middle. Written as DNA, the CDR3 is TGTGCCAGCAGCCTGTGGGACTCTACCTACGAGCAGTACTTC. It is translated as CASSLWDSTYEQYF.

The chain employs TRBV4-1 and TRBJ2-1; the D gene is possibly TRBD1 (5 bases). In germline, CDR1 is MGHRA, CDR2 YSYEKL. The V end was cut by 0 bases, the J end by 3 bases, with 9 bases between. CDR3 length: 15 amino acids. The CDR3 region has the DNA TGCGCCAGCAGCCAAGACAGGGTCCACTACAATGAGCAGTTCTTC. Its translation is CASSQDRVHYNEQFF.